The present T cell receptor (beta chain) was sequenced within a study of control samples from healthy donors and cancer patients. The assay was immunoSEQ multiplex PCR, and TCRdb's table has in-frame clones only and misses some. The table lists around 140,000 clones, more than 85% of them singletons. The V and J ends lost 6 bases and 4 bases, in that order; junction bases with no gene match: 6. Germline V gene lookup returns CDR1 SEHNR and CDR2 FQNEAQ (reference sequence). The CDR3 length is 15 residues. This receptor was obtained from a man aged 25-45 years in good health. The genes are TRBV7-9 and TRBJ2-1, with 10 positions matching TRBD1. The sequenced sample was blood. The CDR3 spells CASSFPGQGYNEQFF. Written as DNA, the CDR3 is TGTGCCAGCAGTTTCCCGGGACAGGGGTACAATGAGCAGTTCTTC.